The next 25 T cell receptor beta chains were all read from a single sample in a study of T cell responses to AZD1222 COVID-19 vaccine. Repertoires were generated with immunoSEQ multiplex PCR, while TCRdb's copy carries only in-frame clones and drops some. In the table there are around 130,000 clones, more than 85% of which are singletons. The sequencing used peripheral blood, collected on day 0 of AZD1222 vaccination. These receptors were collected from an adult in good health.

The V gene is TRBV18, the J gene TRBJ2-3; D is ambiguous. Trimming took off 6 bases at V and 6 bases at J, with 13 bases between the two ends. The germline V gene encodes CDR1 KGHSH and CDR2 LQKENI. The CDR3 sequence is 13 residues long. CDR3 DNA: TGTGCCAGCTCCCTGGCTTATGCGGATACGCAGTATTTT. It specifies CASSLAYADTQYF.

The rearrangement joins TRBV30 to TRBJ1-5; D is perhaps TRBD1 (6 bases). The germline CDR1 and CDR2 sequences are GTSNPN and SVGIG (reference sequence). Trimming took off 1 base at V and 4 bases at J, with 8 bases between the two ends. The CDR3 is made up of 13 amino acids. The CDR3 sequence is CAWSAGQNQPQHF. The CDR3 DNA sequence: TGTGCCTGGAGTGCAGGACAGAATCAGCCCCAGCATTTT.

The chain links TRBV7-9 to TRBJ2-3, with 7 bases that match TRBD2. The CDR3 runs 16 residues. J was trimmed by 2 bases and V by 5 bases; bases with no gene match: 10. Germline-derived CDR1 and CDR2 are SEHNR and FQNEAQ (reference sequence). The CDR3 region has the DNA TGTGCCAGCAGCGTTTCCCGGGACTACCCCACAGATACGCAGTATTTT. It encodes CASSVSRDYPTDTQYF. Full variable domain (remainder filled in from reference TRBV7-9 and TRBJ2-3): DTGVSQNPRHKITKRGQNVTFRCDPISEHNRLYWYRQTLGQGPEFLTYFQNEAQLEKSRLLSDRFSAERPKGSFSTLEIQRTEQGDSAMYLCASSVSRDYPTDTQYFGPGTRLTVL.

V and J are TRBV2 and TRBJ1-2; perhaps TRBD1 as D (5 bases). CDR3 size: 14 residues. Per the germline V gene, CDR1 is SNHLY and CDR2 is FYNNEI. Trimming cost V 2 bases and J 0 bases, with 7 bases left between them. The CDR3 coding sequence is TGTGCCAGCAGTGAACAGGGCCCTAACTATGGCTACACCTTC. Translation: CASSEQGPNYGYTF.

This chain connects TRBV5-1 to TRBJ2-7; D is perhaps TRBD1 or TRBD2 (7 bases each). There are 16 residues in the CDR3. Germline V gene sequence: CDR1 SGHRS, CDR2 YFSETQ. V gave up 3 bases and J gave up 1 base, with 17 bases separating them. The DNA for the CDR3 is TGCGCCAGCAGCTCCGGGGGAGGGGGCAGTTCCTACGAGCAGTACTTC. Translated, it gives CASSSGGGGSSYEQYF. The full variable domain, completed using reference TRBV5-1 and TRBJ2-7, is KAGVTQTPRYLIKTRGQQVTLSCSPISGHRSVSWYQQTPGQGLQFLFEYFSETQRNKGNFPGRFSGRQFSNSRSEMNVSTLELGDSALYLCASSSGGGGSSYEQYFGPGTRLTVT.

The chain couples TRBV7-9 to TRBJ2-1; perhaps TRBD1 as D (5 bases). This CDR3 is 16 amino acids long. V dropped 4 bases and J dropped 3 bases, with 16 bases sitting between them. From germline, CDR1 is SEHNR and CDR2 FQNEAQ (reference sequence). DNA of the CDR3: TGTGCCAGCAGCTACCCACAGGACCCACGCTACAATGAGCAGTTCTTC. It encodes CASSYPQDPRYNEQFF. Full variable domain (rest looked up from reference TRBV7-9 and TRBJ2-1): DTGVSQNPRHKITKRGQNVTFRCDPISEHNRLYWYRQTLGQGPEFLTYFQNEAQLEKSRLLSDRFSAERPKGSFSTLEIQRTEQGDSAMYLCASSYPQDPRYNEQFFGPGTRLTVL.

The V gene is TRBV7-8, the J gene TRBJ2-5; TRBD2 matches 7 bases. CDR3 length: 12 amino acids. Germline CDR1 and CDR2: SGHVS and FQNEAQ. Unmatched junction bases numbered 7, after V lost 5 bases and J lost 10 bases. CDR3 coding DNA: TGTGCCAGCAGCCCACGGGGGGAGTTCCAGTACTTC. Encoded protein: CASSPRGEFQYF.

The V call is TRBV7-6, the J call TRBJ2-2; weak D call: TRBD2 (5 bases). V lost 1 base and J 4 bases, leaving 10 bases between the germline ends. The CDR3 length is 15 residues. Germline values: CDR1 SGHVS, CDR2 FNYEAQ. CDR3 sequence reads: CASSLESGGTGELFF. In nucleotides, the CDR3 is TGTGCCAGCAGCTTAGAAAGCGGAGGCACCGGGGAGCTGTTTTTT. Looking up the rest from reference TRBV7-6 and TRBJ2-2 gives the full variable domain: GAGVSQSPRYKVTKRGQDVALRCDPISGHVSLYWYRQALGQGPEFLTYFNYEAQQDKSGLPNDRFSAERPEGSISTLTIQRTEQRDSAMYRCASSLESGGTGELFFGEGSRLTVL.

This sequence joins TRBV3-1 (or the pseudogene TRBV3-2) and TRBJ2-1; perhaps TRBD2 as D (5 bases). The CDR3 consists of 15 residues. Germline V gene sequence: CDR1 LGHDT, CDR2 YNNKEL (reference sequence). The ends were cut back, 3 bases at V and 0 bases at J, with 9 bases in the middle. The CDR3: CASSHSAVSYNEQFF. The DNA of the CDR3 is TGTGCCAGCAGCCATAGCGCCGTCTCCTACAATGAGCAGTTCTTC.

V is TRBV10-1 and J is TRBJ2-7, with D unclear. From germline, CDR1 is WNHNN and CDR2 SYGVQD (reference sequence). Deletions cut 3 bases from V and 3 bases from J, with 6 bases between. The CDR3 has 12 residues. The CDR3 here is CASSDSHYEQYF. The CDR3 bases are TGCGCCAGCAGTGACAGCCACTACGAGCAGTACTTC.

This rearrangement joins TRBV27 to TRBJ2-5, with D possibly being TRBD1 (6 bases). The CDR3 runs 16 residues. Germline V gene data show CDR1 as MNHEY and CDR2 as SMNVEV (reference sequence). V gave up 6 bases and J gave up 1 base, with 18 bases separating them. The CDR3 sequence: CASSPSRGPSQETQYF. In DNA, the CDR3 is TGTGCCAGCAGCCCTAGCAGGGGACCATCCCAAGAGACCCAGTACTTC.

The chain carries TRBV10-3 and TRBJ2-1; D uncertain. V was trimmed by 8 bases and J by 4 bases, leaving 6 bases between them. Germline CDR1 ENHRY, CDR2 SYGVKD. There are 11 residues in the CDR3. The CDR3 bases are TGTGCCATCGGACGATACAATGAGCAGTTCTTC. Its translation: CAIGRYNEQFF.

V and J are TRBV7-2 and TRBJ2-3, with 12 nucleotides matching TRBD2. The ends lost 5 bases at V and 2 bases at J; junction bases unmatched: 11. The CDR3 consists of 18 residues. Germline loops: CDR1 SGHTA, CDR2 FQGNSA. CDR3 coding DNA: TGTGCCAGCAGCCCCTCCAGATGGACTAGCGGGGACACAGATACGCAGTATTTT. Amino acid sequence: CASSPSRWTSGDTDTQYF.

The genes are TRBV2 and TRBJ1-2; 9 bases fit TRBD1. The CDR3 has 13 residues. Germline loops: CDR1 SNHLY, CDR2 FYNNEI. J lost 9 bases, V lost 4 bases, and 6 bases had no gene match. In DNA, the CDR3 is TGTGCCAGCAGTGGCCGGGACAGGGAACGCTACACCTTC. It translates to CASSGRDRERYTF. Using reference TRBV2 and TRBJ1-2 for the parts outside the CDR3, the full variable domain is EPEVTQTPSHQVTQMGQEVILRCVPISNHLYFYWYRQILGQKVEFLVSFYNNEISEKSEIFDDQFSVERPDGSNFTLKIRSTKLEDSAMYFCASSGRDRERYTFGSGTRLTVV.

The chain is built from TRBV19 and TRBJ1-5; D is unclear. The germline V gene encodes CDR1 LNHDA and CDR2 SQIVND (reference sequence). Trimming removed 5 bases from V and 0 bases from J, with 8 bases in between. The CDR3 totals 14 residues. The CDR3 coding sequence is TGTGCCAGTAGTCCGGCTAATAGCAATCAGCCCCAGCATTTT. Translating it yields CASSPANSNQPQHF.

The rearrangement links TRBV9 to TRBJ2-5; D not resolved. V was cut by 4 bases and J by 5 bases, with 12 bases left in between. The CDR3 contains 13 residues. From germline, CDR1 is SGDLS and CDR2 YYNGEE. CDR3 DNA sequence: TGTGCCAGCAGCCCCCAGGCCAGCGAGACCCAGTACTTC. The encoded protein is CASSPQASETQYF.

This clone was found a few times. V usage is TRBV14 and J usage is TRBJ2-7; D remains ambiguous. Looked up from germline, CDR1 is SGHDN and CDR2 is FVKESK. Trimming cost V 3 bases and J 0 bases, with 9 bases left between them. The CDR3 consists of 14 residues. CDR3 residues: CASSHMTVSYEQYF. As DNA, the CDR3 is TGTGCCAGCAGCCATATGACGGTCTCCTACGAGCAGTACTTC. Full variable domain (outside the CDR3, taken from reference TRBV14 and TRBJ2-7): EAGVTQFPSHSVIEKGQTVTLRCDPISGHDNLYWYRRVMGKEIKFLLHFVKESKQDESGMPNNRFLAERTGGTYSTLKVQPAELEDSGVYFCASSHMTVSYEQYFGPGTRLTVT.

The chain joins TRBV7-9 to TRBJ2-7; D remains ambiguous. This CDR3 region has 14 residues. CDR1 is SEHNR, CDR2 FQNEAQ, per germline (reference sequence). Trimming pared 5 bases from V and 2 bases from J, leaving 13 bases between. Here the CDR3 reads CASSRPNEAYEQYF. CDR3 in DNA: TGTGCCAGCAGCCGACCGAACGAGGCCTACGAGCAGTACTTC.

To note about this clone: The DNA is omitted, as the CDR3 cannot be located on it reliably, and the CDR3 follows TCRdb's listing. V gene TRBV27 combines with J gene TRBJ1-2; TRBD1, as called in the table, went unchecked against the DNA. Germline V CDR1 and CDR2: MNHEY, SMNVEV (reference sequence). 15 amino acids form the CDR3, both terminal residues included. The CDR3 loop reads CASSSSTEANYGYTF.

V and J are TRBV2 and TRBJ1-1, with TRBD1 as a possible D gene (6 bases). Germline values: CDR1 SNHLY, CDR2 FYNNEI. This CDR3 comprises 15 residues. With 5 bases removed from V and 4 bases from J, the gap between germline ends came to 17 bases. The CDR3: CASSRTAPRTTEAFF. The DNA of the CDR3 is TGTGCCAGCAGTCGGACAGCCCCGAGGACCACTGAAGCTTTCTTT.

The rearrangement joins TRBV10-3 to TRBJ2-2, with TRBD2 identical over 9 bases. From germline, CDR1 is ENHRY and CDR2 SYGVKD. J gave up 3 bases and V 4 bases, and 9 bases lay outside the gene matches. The CDR3 has 17 amino acids. The CDR3 DNA reads TGTGCCATCAGTGGGGCTAGCGGGATAAGGGACACCGGGGAGCTGTTTTTT. Translating gives CAISGASGIRDTGELFF.

V gene TRBV9 combines with J gene TRBJ1-5; 9 bases line up with TRBD1. V was clipped by 3 bases and J by 6 bases; unmatched bases: 7. Germline V CDR1 and CDR2: SGDLS, YYNGEE. The CDR3 has 15 residues. This CDR3 reads CASSDGQGRGQPQHF. CDR3 bases: TGTGCCAGCAGCGATGGACAGGGGCGAGGTCAGCCCCAGCATTTT.

The chain couples TRBV18 to TRBJ2-1; D is uncertain. Trimming took off 6 bases at V and 4 bases at J, with 19 bases between the two ends. There are 16 residues in the CDR3. From germline, CDR1 is KGHSH and CDR2 LQKENI. The CDR3 nucleotides read TGTGCCAGCTCCCCCGTTGTCCCTGGGCCTTACAATGAGCAGTTCTTC. Translation: CASSPVVPGPYNEQFF.

This clone was observed a few times. The chain combines TRBV10-3 with TRBJ2-7; D uncertain. The V gene's germline CDR1 is ENHRY and CDR2 SYGVKD. V was shortened by 3 bases and J by 4 bases, with 4 bases between the two germline ends. The CDR3 has 11 residues. In DNA, the CDR3 is TGTGCCATCAGTGACTCGTACGAGCAGTACTTC. Residues: CAISDSYEQYF.

This chain joins TRBV15 and TRBJ2-5; D possibly corresponds to TRBD1 (5 bases). Germline CDR1 reads LNHNV; CDR2 reads YYDKDF (reference sequence). CDR3 length equals 15 residues. The V end was cut by 1 base, the J end by 3 bases, with 12 bases between. Written as DNA, the CDR3 is TGTGCCACCAGCAGAGGCCTGCCAGGGAAAGAGACCCAGTACTTC. Translated: CATSRGLPGKETQYF.